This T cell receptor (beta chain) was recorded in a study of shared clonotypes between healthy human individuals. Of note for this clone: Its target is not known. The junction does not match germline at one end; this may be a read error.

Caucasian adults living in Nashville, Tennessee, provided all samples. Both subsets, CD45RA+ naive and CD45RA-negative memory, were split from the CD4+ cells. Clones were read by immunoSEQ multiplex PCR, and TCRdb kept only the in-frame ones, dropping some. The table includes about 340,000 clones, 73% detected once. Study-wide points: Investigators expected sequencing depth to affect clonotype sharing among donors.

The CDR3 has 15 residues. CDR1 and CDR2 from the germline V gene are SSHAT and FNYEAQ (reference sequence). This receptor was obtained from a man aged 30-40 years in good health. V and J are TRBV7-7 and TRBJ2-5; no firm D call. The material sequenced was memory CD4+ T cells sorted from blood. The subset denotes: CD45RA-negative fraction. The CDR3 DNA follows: TGTGCTAGCAGCTCCCACCCCCGCCCGTCGGAGACCCAGTACTTC. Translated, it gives CASSSHPRPSETQYF.